A single sample is the source of the 19 T cell receptor beta chains below, sequenced in a study of T-cell reconstitution after alpha-beta-depleted transplantation in children. The library targeted TCRbeta and was prepared with unique molecular identifiers. TCRdb independently ran MiXCR on the PCR reads; one entry per CDR3 protein. Among hundreds of thousands of distinct CDR3 sequences listed, 16% were seen once. The sequencing here drew on PBMCs from the stem cell graft donor, taken from the stem cell graft. The receptors stem from a human donor who donated a stem cell graft to a child with acute myeloid leukemia.

This clonotype was observed many times. The chain joins TRBV4-3 to TRBJ2-1; possibly TRBD1 for D (5 bases). This CDR3 comprises 16 residues. Trimming pared 0 bases from V and 4 bases from J, leaving 13 bases between. The germline CDR1 and CDR2 sequences are LGHNA and YSLEER. The CDR3 DNA reads TGCGCCAGCAGCCAAGATAAACAGGTCGATTACAATGAGCAGTTCTTC. Translation: CASSQDKQVDYNEQFF.

The chain is built from TRBV12-3 or TRBV12-4 and TRBJ1-1; D possibly corresponds to TRBD1 (6 bases). Trimming took off 3 bases at V and 1 base at J, with 18 bases between the two ends. This CDR3 has 17 residues. The DNA for the CDR3 is TGTGCCAGCAGTTTCGACTCCCTGGGGGGCGAGAACACTGAAGCTTTCTTT. It codes for CASSFDSLGGENTEAFF.

This clonotype was seen many times. The V and J genes are TRBV9 and TRBJ2-7; D is possibly TRBD1 (7 bases). Trimming left V 3 bases short and J 0 bases short, with 16 bases between. The CDR3 runs 16 residues. CDR1 and CDR2 (germline): SGDLS, YYNGEE. The CDR3 nucleotides are TGTGCCAGCAGCGGAAGACCAGGGGGGAGCTCCTACGAGCAGTACGTC. This translates into CASSGRPGGSSYEQYV.

The rearrangement uses TRBV20-1 and TRBJ2-7, with D unclear. The V end lost 5 bases, the J end lost 3 bases, and 23 bases lay between the germline ends. Per the germline V gene, CDR1 is DFQATT and CDR2 is SNEGSKA (reference sequence). This CDR3 contains 16 residues. The CDR3 DNA sequence: TGCAGTGCTGAAGGGTTTCCGAGGTCCGAAGTCTACGAGCAGTACTTC. Its translation: CSAEGFPRSEVYEQYF.

The rearrangement uses TRBV4-1 and TRBJ2-1; 9 bases are a match to TRBD2. The junction had 7 bases not matched to a gene; V was cut back by 4 bases and J by 6 bases. Germline values: CDR1 MGHRA, CDR2 YSYEKL. The CDR3 covers 15 residues. The DNA for the CDR3 is TGCGCCAGCAGCCCCGGGCGGGGGGGAACCAATGAGCAGTTCTTC. Translated: CASSPGRGGTNEQFF.

The chain links TRBV25-1 to TRBJ2-4; D possibly matches TRBD1 or TRBD2 (6 bases each). The V end was cut by 8 bases, the J end by 1 base, with 18 bases between. The CDR3 consists of 16 residues. Germline lookup yields CDR1 MGHDK and CDR2 SYGVNS. This CDR3 is CASSLGGAGAKNIQYF. DNA for the CDR3: TGTGCCAGCTCCCTTGGGGGCGCGGGGGCCAAAAACATTCAGTACTTC.

The sample holds many counts of this clonotype. The chain is built from TRBV27 and TRBJ2-5, with D possibly being TRBD1 (7 bases). The germline CDR1 and CDR2 sequences are MNHEY and SMNVEV (reference sequence). This CDR3 comprises 13 residues. Deletions cut 8 bases from V and 5 bases from J, with 15 bases between. CDR3 in amino acids: CASGPRGAETQYF. CDR3 in DNA: TGTGCCAGCGGCCCCAGGGGGGCGGAGACCCAGTACTTC.

This clonotype appeared many times. The chain employs TRBV10-3 and TRBJ2-3; TRBD2 aligns across 13 bases. This CDR3 has 17 residues. Germline lookup yields CDR1 ENHRY and CDR2 SYGVKD. V was pared by 10 bases and J by 2 bases, with 12 bases of the junction left unmatched. The CDR3 protein is CASRDSTSGGTTDTQYF. DNA of the CDR3: TGTGCCAGCAGGGATTCGACTAGCGGGGGGACCACAGATACGCAGTATTTT.

In this sample, this clonotype turned up many times. The rearrangement uses TRBV4-3 and TRBJ2-1; 9 nucleotides align to TRBD2. Trimming removed 3 bases from V and 2 bases from J; junction bases left unmatched: 5. The length of the CDR3 is 16 residues. CDR1 and CDR2 from the germline V gene are LGHNA and YSLEER. The CDR3 coding sequence is TGCGCCAGCAGCCAGATAGCGGGGGCCACCTACAATGAGCAGTTCTTC. Translation: CASSQIAGATYNEQFF.

The chain recombines TRBV6-1 with TRBJ2-1; D possibly corresponds to TRBD2 (5 bases). The V end lost 6 bases, the J end lost 0 bases, and 12 bases lay between the germline ends. Germline V gene sequence: CDR1 MNHNS, CDR2 SASEGT. The CDR3 consists of 15 residues. The CDR3 DNA sequence: TGTGCCAGCAGGGAGGACGCGTTCTCCTACAATGAGCAGTTCTTC. Residues: CASREDAFSYNEQFF.

V gene TRBV5-1 combines with J gene TRBJ2-3, with 9 bases that match TRBD2. The germline V gene has CDR1 SGHRS and CDR2 YFSETQ. After removal of 2 bases from V and 0 bases from J, the junction contained 4 bases not matched to a gene. This CDR3 has 16 residues. CDR3 coding DNA: TGCGCCAGCAGCTTCCTAGCGGGGACTAGCACAGATACGCAGTATTTT. Translation gives CASSFLAGTSTDTQYF.

The gene calls are TRBV30 and TRBJ1-1; D is undetermined. Trimming took 0 bases from V and 1 from J, leaving 6 bases between them. Germline V gives CDR1 GTSNPN, CDR2 SVGIG (reference sequence). The CDR3 has 13 residues. For the CDR3, the DNA is TGTGCCTGGAGTGTCGACAAGAACACTGAAGCTTTCTTT. It specifies CAWSVDKNTEAFF. Full variable domain (outside the CDR3, taken from reference TRBV30 and TRBJ1-1): SQTIHQWPATLVQPVGSPLSLECTVEGTSNPNLYWYRQAAGRGLQLLFYSVGIGQISSEVPQNLSASRPQDRQFILSSKKLLLSDSGFYLCAWSVDKNTEAFFGQGTRLTVV.

This chain uses TRBV12-3 or TRBV12-4 with TRBJ2-7; D is unclear. The V and J ends lost 3 bases and 2 bases respectively, with 17 bases between them. CDR3 length: 16 amino acids. Here the CDR3 DNA reads TGTGCCAGCAGTTTTGGTCGGTGGGGTCGACCCTACGAGCAGTACTTC. Encoded protein: CASSFGRWGRPYEQYF.

Of note for this clonotype: A much larger clone lies a single base off, so this may be a read error. The chain couples TRBV20-1 to TRBJ1-3, with D unresolved. The CDR3 extends over 12 amino acids. V lost 7 bases to trimming and J lost 3 bases, with 10 bases between them. Germline V gene sequence: CDR1 DFQATT, CDR2 SNEGSKA (reference sequence). This CDR3 is CSGSSCGNTIYF. In nucleotides, the CDR3 is TGCAGTGGATCGAGCTGTGGAAACACCATATATTTT.

For this clonotype: With a much larger clone just one base away, this may be a read error. V is TRBV5-6 and J is TRBJ2-1, with no clear D. This CDR3 is 16 amino acids long. Germline V gene data show CDR1 as SGHDT and CDR2 as YYEEEE. CDR3 in amino acids: CASSPQVLASYNDQFF. The CDR3 DNA follows: TGTGCCAGCAGCCCCCAGGTACTGGCCTCCTACAATGACCAGTTCTTC. The variable domain in full, with the rest retrieved from reference TRBV5-6 and TRBJ2-1, is DAGVTQSPTHLIKTRGQQVTLRCSPKSGHDTVSWYQQALGQGPQFIFQYYEEEERQRGNFPDRFSGHQFPNYSSELNVNALLLGDSALYLCASSPQVLASYNDQFFGPGTRLTVL.

This chain's CDR3 is CASSDGGQFNEQFF. In DNA form, the CDR3 reads TGTGCCAGCAGTGATGGGGGGCAGTTCAATGAGCAGTTCTTC. This chain joins TRBV2 and TRBJ2-1; TRBD1 or TRBD2 may be the D gene (6 bases each). The CDR3 extends over 14 amino acids. Germline V gene data show CDR1 as SNHLY and CDR2 as FYNNEI. V was shortened by 3 bases and J by 6 bases, with 12 bases between the two germline ends.

In its sample, this clonotype was seen a few times. A read error may account for a junction end that differs from germline. This chain links TRBV15 with TRBJ1-2; TRBD1 matches at 8 bases. The CDR3 contains 15 residues. The germline V gene has CDR1 LNHNV and CDR2 YYDKDF (reference sequence). CDR3 sequence (DNA): TGTGCCACCAGCGGAGAGCCCGGGACAGGAGTTGGCTACACCTTC. Translation gives CATSGEPGTGVGYTF.

This clonotype has more than one count but fewer than ten. This chain links TRBV7-2 with TRBJ1-6, with TRBD1 matching over 9 bases. Germline CDR1 reads SGHTA; CDR2 reads FQGNSA. Losses at the gene ends were 7 bases for V and 11 bases for J; bases not matched to a gene: 12. CDR3 length equals 15 residues. The CDR3 reads CASITGTGIRAPLHF. DNA of the CDR3: TGTGCCAGCATCACCGGGACAGGGATCAGGGCACCCCTCCACTTT.

This clonotype was observed many times. V is TRBV7-2 and J is TRBJ2-7; D possibly corresponds to TRBD2 (6 bases). CDR1 SGHTA and CDR2 FQGNSA come from the germline V gene. V shed 1 base and J shed 3 bases, with 10 bases lying between them. The length of the CDR3 is 14 residues. The CDR3 reads CASSLVEGIYEQYF. CDR3 bases: TGTGCCAGCAGCTTAGTGGAGGGGATCTACGAGCAGTACTTC. The complete variable domain, with remaining parts taken from reference TRBV7-2 and TRBJ2-7, reads GAGVSQSPSNKVTEKGKDVELRCDPISGHTALYWYRQSLGQGLEFLIYFQGNSAPDKSGLPSDRFSAERTGGSVSTLTIQRTQQEDSAVYLCASSLVEGIYEQYFGPGTRLTVT.